The following is a T cell receptor beta chain sequence with its context. Its antigen target is currently unknown. Qualities for individual bases were not recorded, and no much larger clone is one base off. TCRbeta CDR3 regions were amplified from genomic DNA by means of the immunoSEQ Assay, a bias-controlled multiplex PCR. In the paper's pipeline: The number of nucleated cells in each sample was estimated by amplification of reference gene primers within the assay. To quantify the absolute abundance of each unique TCRbeta CDR3 rearrangement, sequence reads were collapsed and filtered. For each sample, productive Simpson clonality was calculated as the square root of Simpson's diversity index over productive rearrangements. As stored in TCRdb, this immuneACCESS dataset retains in-frame rearrangements with V and J assigned. A fraction of the clones does not appear; measured against another copy, unresolved V genes explain less than half of the discrepancy, and the remainder lacks a known reason. The V and J calls and clone size were taken over from that table, and D and trimming were inferred from the DNA. In this sample the table shows some 170,000 clones, 87% of which occur a single time. Around 1.6% of the sample is taken by the ten largest.

This entry comes from a study of blood T cell repertoires in COVID-19 (dated by TCRdb to 2020 to 2022). The study in broad terms: Samples from collaborators originated in the United States, Italy and Spain and spanned both the acute and convalescent phases of COVID-19. The material from the prospective study consisted of cDNA or gDNA derived from T cells, B-cell-depleted T cells, or PBMCs. The dataset comprised deeply sampled blood TCRbeta repertoires from subjects exposed to, actively infected with, or recovered from COVID-19. The repertoires were released in a freely available public database meant as a resource for research on the immune response to SARS-CoV-2. The samples were drawn from the first 160 participants of the ongoing ImmuneRACE study and from some 1,300 subjects provided by 6 global collaborators. A de-identified subject ID, COVID-19 status, age in years and sex were almost always included in the sample metadata. Where available, HLA class I and class II types were obtained from metadata supplied by the sample provider rather than from assay-based typing. The research as a whole found: How much clinical and demographic metadata was included differed by source and by participant, and the metadata was provided uncurated.

Collaborating institutions collected whole blood in K2EDTA tubes following their own protocols. Collaborator samples were shipped for TCRbeta analysis as frozen whole blood, isolated PBMCs, or DNA extracted from either sample type. Sequencing was carried out using peripheral blood. This sequence was found in a woman aged 50 to 60 with acute or convalescent COVID-19.

The DNA sequence is as follows: TGTGCCAGCAGCTTCTCCCCGGGGGGGCAAGGTGAGCAGTTCTTC. It translates as CASSFSPGGQGEQFF. The V and J segments used are TRBV7-3 and TRBJ2-1, with 8 middle bases fitting TRBD2. Germline trimming amounts to 3 bases on V and 9 bases on J, with 10 as the count of junction bases outside the gene matches. The CDR3 has 15 amino acids, counting the end cysteine and phenylalanine. CDR3 DNA only is kept here, 45 bases in frame from base 1. CDR1 and CDR2 were assigned from the germline V gene as SGHTA and FQGTGA.